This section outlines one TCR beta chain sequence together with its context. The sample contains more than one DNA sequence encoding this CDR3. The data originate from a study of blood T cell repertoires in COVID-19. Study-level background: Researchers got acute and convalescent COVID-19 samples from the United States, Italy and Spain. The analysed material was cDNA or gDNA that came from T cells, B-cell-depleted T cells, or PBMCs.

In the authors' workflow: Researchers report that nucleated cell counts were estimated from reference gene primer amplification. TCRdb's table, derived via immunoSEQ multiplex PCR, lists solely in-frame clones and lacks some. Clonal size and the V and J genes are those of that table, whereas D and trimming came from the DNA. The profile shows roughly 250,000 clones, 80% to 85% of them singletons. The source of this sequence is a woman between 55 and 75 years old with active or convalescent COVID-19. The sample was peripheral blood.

CDR3 in DNA: TGTGCCAGCAGTTTATCCCTCTACTACGAGCAGTACTTC. This translates into CASSLSLYYEQYF. This chain connects TRBV27 to TRBJ2-7; no clear D. V lost 0 bases and J 3 bases, leaving 6 bases between the germline ends. This CDR3 has 13 amino acids. CDR1 is MNHEY, CDR2 SMNVEV, per germline (reference sequence).